This TCR delta chain was sequenced in a study of γδ T cells in repeated Plasmodium falciparum infection. Study at large: Malian children with intense seasonal malaria exposure were compared with matched Australian children. Samples were taken at baseline, before some infections, and 21 days after each. Overall study results and limits: Compared with Australian children, Malian Vdelta2-negative repertoires seemed more clonal, less diverse, less shared. Many TCRgamma sequences overlapped between individuals in stable Vgamma9/Vdelta2+ repertoires.

TCRdb called clones anew from the multiplex PCR reads with CATT. The table records 90,000 or so delta-chain clones, over 0.75% of them present only once. The CDR3 runs to 22 residues. Trimming removed 1 base from V and 8 bases from J; junction bases left unmatched: 27. Germline CDR1 and CDR2: TSWWSYY and QGS. This clone showed up just a few times. Its specificity is unknown. The translation of this DNA and the TCRdb protein of a much larger clone differ at residue 18, probably owing to a read error; the protein shown here is translated from the DNA. Bulk repertoires came from Vgamma9/Vdelta2+ or Vdelta2-negative gammadelta T cells flow-sorted from PBMC.

The sample consisted of gamma-delta T cells from blood. The gene calls are TRDV1 and TRDJ1; TRDD3 agrees at 11 bases. This sequence was found in a pool of human donors (malaria-infected and uninfected, not separated). CDR3 nucleotides: TGTGCTCTTGGGGAACGTGGTACTGGGGGATATGGGTCGAATGGTTGTCCGACGAAACTCATCTTT. Translated: CALGERGTGGYGSNGCPTKLIF.